This record covers a single T cell receptor beta chain. This clone was recorded at least ten times. Its binding antigen is unknown. Per-nucleotide qualities are absent, and no much larger clonotype sits a single base away. Taken from the germline V gene, the CDR1 and CDR2 loops are SGHDT and YYEEEE. V loses 4 bases at its end and J loses 0 bases; junction bases beyond the gene matches: 4. The CDR3 sequence holds 15 residues, the cysteine and phenylalanine included. The kept DNA is CDR3 alone, 45 bases in frame from the first base. Participants in the prospective study were enrolled through a virtual design, were aged about 18 to 100 years, and lived in about two dozen United States geographic areas. In the prospective study, cohorts were assigned on the basis of participant-reported clinical history obtained from a screening survey and a study questionnaire. Recovered participants in ImmuneRACE Cohort 3 were defined as having two consecutive negative NP/OP PCR tests, clearance from a healthcare professional, or resolution of symptoms. Mobile phlebotomists in the prospective study collected whole blood, serum and a nasopharyngeal or oropharyngeal swab from every participant. Prospective study participants could optionally give additional blood draws and questionnaires over an approximately two-month period. Before DNA extraction, blood samples from the prospective study were shipped at room temperature or frozen.

The immunoSEQ Assay, a bias-controlled multiplex PCR, was used to amplify TCRbeta CDR3 regions from genomic DNA. Under the source paper's analysis protocol: The number of nucleated cells in each sample was estimated from the amplification of reference gene primers within the assay. Sequence reads were collapsed and filtered to measure the absolute abundance of every unique TCRbeta CDR3 rearrangement. For each sample, productive Simpson clonality was calculated as the square root of Simpson's diversity index over productive rearrangements. Here the immuneACCESS table is served through TCRdb, limited to in-frame sequences with V and J called. Missing clones are a known gap in these copies; in checked studies unresolved V genes cover under half, and the rest lacks a known reason. The DNA gave D and trimming, while V, J and clone size come from that table. Present in this sample are approximately 300,000 clones, 65% to 90% of which were seen just once. The ten largest clones take up under 11% of the sample.

The data were obtained in a study of blood T cell repertoires in COVID-19 (dated by TCRdb to about 2020). Looking at the study overall: Collaborator samples came from the United States, Italy and Spain and covered acute and convalescent phases of COVID-19. The material from the prospective study consisted of cDNA or gDNA derived from T cells, B-cell-depleted T cells, or PBMCs. The dataset comprised deeply sampled blood TCRbeta repertoires from subjects exposed to, actively infected with, or recovered from COVID-19. The repertoires were released in a freely available public database meant as a resource for research on the immune response to SARS-CoV-2. Samples came from the ongoing ImmuneRACE study (first 160 participants) plus 1,254 subjects from 6 global collaborators. A de-identified subject ID, COVID-19 status, age in years and sex were almost always included in the sample metadata. Where available, HLA class I and class II types were taken from metadata supplied by the sample provider and were not determined by assay-based typing. Beyond this particular receptor, the publication reports: How much clinical and demographic metadata was included differed by source and by participant, and the metadata was provided uncurated.

Sequencing was done on a sample of PBMCs or T cells enriched from blood (not recorded which). The TCR sequence derives from a woman aged 18 to 35 who had recovered from COVID-19. The sequence links TRBV5-6 to TRBJ1-2; a stretch of 9 junction bases matches TRBD1. The CDR3 amino acid sequence is: CASSPGDRANYGYTF. The DNA reads TGTGCCAGCAGCCCGGGGGACAGGGCTAACTATGGCTACACCTTC.